These 17 T cell receptor beta chains were all obtained from the same sample, sequenced in a study of T cells in Graves' hyperthyroidism and ophthalmopathy. Researchers amplified the TCR beta CDR3 regions from RNA transcripts. The HTBI set primed first-round TCR CDR3 RT-PCR. TCRdb itself ran the multiplex PCR reads through MiXCR, one entry per CDR3 protein. This sample has more than 500,000 distinct CDR3 sequences, with around 15% found just once. The sample consisted of blood. The receptors stem from a woman in her 30s with Graves' hyperthyroidism.

This chain joins TRBV19 and TRBJ1-5; maybe TRBD1 (5 bases). The CDR3 covers 15 residues. V lost 6 bases and J 0 bases, leaving 12 bases between the germline ends. Per germline, CDR1 LNHDA and CDR2 SQIVND (reference sequence). This chain's CDR3 is CASSPGTYSNQPQHF. The CDR3 DNA reads as TGTGCCAGTAGCCCCGGGACTTATAGCAATCAGCCCCAGCATTTT.

The rearrangement links TRBV7-9 to TRBJ2-7; possibly TRBD1 for D (6 bases). CDR1 and CDR2 (germline): SEHNR, FQNEAQ (reference sequence). Trimming pared 5 bases from V and 3 bases from J, leaving 17 bases between. The CDR3 spans 15 residues. The CDR3 here is CASSRGGVALYEQYF. The CDR3 nucleotides are TGTGCCAGCAGCCGAGGGGGAGTAGCACTCTACGAGCAGTACTTC.

The chain is built from TRBV20-1 and TRBJ1-2; no clear D. The germline CDR1 and CDR2 sequences are DFQATT and SNEGSKA (reference sequence). V was shortened by 5 bases and J by 11 bases, with 27 bases between the two germline ends. The CDR3 is 15 residues long. CDR3 nucleotide sequence: TGCAGTGCTCGACCCTCGGGATTTCTAGCCGGGAAATACACCTTC. Its protein is CSARPSGFLAGKYTF.

This clonotype appeared once. The J gene is TRBJ1-4, the V gene TRBV5-1; 8 bases align to TRBD1. The length of the CDR3 is 15 residues. Germline V gives CDR1 SGHRS, CDR2 YFSETQ. V lost 3 bases to trimming and J lost 8 bases; unmatched junction nucleotides: 9. CDR3: CASSSTGGIEEKLFF. The CDR3 DNA follows: TGCGCCAGCAGCTCAACAGGGGGGATAGAGGAAAAACTGTTTTTT.

This clonotype was found a few times. The V and J genes are TRBV18 and TRBJ2-3; 7 bases fit TRBD2. This CDR3 is 14 amino acids long. Germline values: CDR1 KGHSH, CDR2 LQKENI. Germline trimming cut 4 bases from V and 5 bases from J; bases unmatched to any gene: 6. CDR3 sequence (DNA): TGTGCCAGCTCACGCGTGACGGGGGGAGATACGCAGTATTTT. It specifies CASSRVTGGDTQYF.

The rearrangement uses TRBV18 and TRBJ2-1, with 10 bases matching TRBD1. The CDR3 is 15 amino acids. V dropped 3 bases and J dropped 5; count of bases not matched to a gene: 4. In germline, CDR1 is KGHSH, CDR2 LQKENI. CDR3 protein: CASSPAGQGNNEQFF. CDR3 DNA: TGTGCCAGCTCACCGGCGGGACAGGGGAACAATGAGCAGTTCTTC.

Points on this clonotype: This could be a read error, since a much larger clone is one nucleotide away. The rearrangement joins TRBV30 to TRBJ2-7; possible D gene TRBD2, 6 bases. Trimming shortened V by 0 bases and J by 5 bases, and 17 bases separated the two germline ends. CDR1 is GTSNPN and CDR2 is SVGIG in the germline V gene (reference sequence). The CDR3 consists of 15 residues. CDR3 protein: CAWSVSAGPTNEQYF. In DNA form, the CDR3 reads TGTGCCTGGAGTGTGTCGGCGGGACCTACCAACGAGCAGTACTTC.

V gene TRBV12-3 or TRBV12-4 combines with J gene TRBJ2-3, with 10 bases fitting TRBD1. J lost 7 bases, V lost 6 bases, and 4 bases had no gene match. The CDR3 loop spans 13 amino acids. The CDR3 protein is CASSVDRGHTQYF. The CDR3 DNA is TGTGCCAGCAGCGTTGACAGGGGGCATACGCAGTATTTT.

Only one count was recorded for this clonotype. The chain joins TRBV24-1 to TRBJ2-3; D not resolved. V lost 2 bases and J 0 bases, leaving 8 bases between the germline ends. Germline V gives CDR1 KGHDR, CDR2 SFDVKD. CDR3 length equals 15 residues. The DNA for the CDR3 is TGTGCCACCAGTGATTGGCTTGCGAGCACAGATACGCAGTATTTT. Protein sequence: CATSDWLASTDTQYF.

This clonotype was counted ten times or more. V is TRBV18 and J is TRBJ1-1; D remains unclear. This CDR3 spans 16 amino acids. Germline V gene data show CDR1 as KGHSH and CDR2 as LQKENI. V gave up 1 base and J gave up 5 bases, with 17 bases separating them. CDR3 sequence reads: CASSPLEGKVRTEAFF. In DNA, the CDR3 is TGTGCCAGCTCACCACTCGAGGGTAAGGTACGGACTGAAGCTTTCTTT.

This clonotype was detected many times. The chain combines TRBV2 with TRBJ2-1, with TRBD2 identical over 9 bases. Germline assignment: CDR1 SNHLY and CDR2 FYNNEI. Trimming took 6 bases from V and 6 from J; bases not matched to a gene: 6. The CDR3 is 14 residues long. The CDR3 DNA follows: TGTGCCAGCAGCTTAGCGGGAGTCAGCAATGAGCAGTTCTTC. The encoded protein is CASSLAGVSNEQFF. Full variable domain (rest looked up from reference TRBV2 and TRBJ2-1): EPEVTQTPSHQVTQMGQEVILRCVPISNHLYFYWYRQILGQKVEFLVSFYNNEISEKSEIFDDQFSVERPDGSNFTLKIRSTKLEDSAMYFCASSLAGVSNEQFFGPGTRLTVL.

At least ten counts were recorded for this clonotype. The genes are TRBV5-1 and TRBJ1-1; D may be TRBD1 (5 bases). The V end lost 0 bases, the J end lost 4 bases, and 10 bases lay between the germline ends. This CDR3 comprises 14 residues. The germline CDR1 and CDR2 sequences are SGHRS and YFSETQ. The DNA of the CDR3 is TGCGCCAGCAGCTTGGGGGTCGGGGCCACTGAAGCTTTCTTT. Its translation is CASSLGVGATEAFF.

This clonotype was seen more than once but under ten times. The V and J genes are TRBV10-3 and TRBJ1-5; 7 nucleotides align to TRBD1. The CDR3 is 18 residues long. V shed 4 bases, J shed 7 bases, and the junction held 19 bases outside the gene matches. Germline assignment: CDR1 ENHRY and CDR2 SYGVKD. The CDR3 DNA follows: TGTGCCATCAGTGGGGTTGGTCGGGAGGGGGCTCCAGGGCAGCCCCAGCATTTT. Residues: CAISGVGREGAPGQPQHF.

This clonotype has at least ten counts. The rearrangement joins TRBV28 to TRBJ2-5, with 7 positions matching TRBD2. The germline V gene has CDR1 MDHEN and CDR2 SYDVKM. Unmatched junction bases numbered 4, after V lost 1 base and J lost 5 bases. The CDR3 runs 14 residues. The CDR3 protein is CASSLLWGGETQYF. As DNA, the CDR3 is TGTGCCAGCAGTTTATTGTGGGGAGGGGAGACCCAGTACTTC.

With respect to this clonotype: This clone may be a read error of a much larger clone one base away. The chain joins TRBV11-3 to TRBJ2-1, with D perhaps assigned TRBD1 or TRBD2 (5 bases each). The germline gives CDR1 SGHNT, CDR2 YENEEA. The CDR3 has 16 residues. This chain's CDR3 is CASSPGRAGLTNKQFF. CDR3 sequence (DNA): TGTGCCAGCAGCCCGGGGCGGGCAGGCCTTACCAATAAGCAGTTCTTC.

This clonotype was counted many times. The chain links TRBV20-1 to TRBJ2-1, with D perhaps being TRBD1 or TRBD2 (6 bases each). V was cut by 6 bases and J by 2 bases, with 20 bases left in between. This CDR3 contains 16 residues. Germline V gene data show CDR1 as DFQATT and CDR2 as SNEGSKA (reference sequence). CDR3 region: CSAAGGLRSAYNEQFF. DNA for the CDR3: TGCAGTGCCGCCGGGGGCCTGAGGTCCGCCTACAATGAGCAGTTCTTC.

This clonotype was detected many times. V usage is TRBV6-1 and J usage is TRBJ2-1; D is unclear. Trimming removed 0 bases at V and 1 base at J, with 16 bases between. In germline, CDR1 is MNHNS, CDR2 SASEGT. This CDR3 spans 18 amino acids. The CDR3 loop is CASSEALLWVVSYNEQFF. The CDR3 bases are TGTGCCAGCAGTGAAGCGCTTCTATGGGTAGTATCCTACAATGAGCAGTTCTTC.